This entry is about one T cell receptor beta chain. This clonotype was picked up many times. Its specific antigen is unknown. No base qualities exist here, and no much larger clone lies one base off it. What the time point label conveys for this sample: persistent/refractory GD, antithyroid drugs over 5 years with positive TRAb. RNA was extracted from PBMCs in TRIzol for both TCR sequencing and RNA sequencing. Graves' disease was diagnosed according to American Thyroid Association guidelines. Recruitment of patients was carried out at an endocrinology department in Xi'an, China. Each patient gave roughly 10 milliliters of peripheral blood, collected in an EDTA anticoagulant tube. PBMCs were isolated by Ficoll Paque Plus density gradient separation without further T cell sorting. An Agilent 2100 Bioanalyzer and agarose gel were used to assess RNA quality, and a NanoDrop 2000 was used to measure RNA concentration.

This sample is drawn from a study of regulatory T cells in long-lasting Graves disease (TCRdb year 2021). For context, the study as a whole: Persistent Graves' disease was defined as antithyroid drug treatment for over 5 years with persistently positive TSH receptor autoantibodies. TCR sequencing covered some 13 persistent and approximately 20 newly diagnosed Graves' disease patients, about 35 samples in total. The study was registered as a clinical trial and conducted in China. Persistent Graves' disease patients were compared with newly diagnosed Graves' disease patients by peripheral blood TCR sequencing and RNA sequencing. On average, persistent Graves' disease patients in the clinical cohort had been on antithyroid drugs for about 10.3 years. The paper as a whole reports these results and caveats: Persistent disease showed preferential use of TRBV28, TRBJ1-2 and TRBJ2-5, whereas newly diagnosed disease favored TRBV20-1 and TRBJ2-1. Sequencing and analysis were limited to the TCR beta chain. A larger number of public clonotypes was shared among persistent patients (about 2,700) than among newly diagnosed patients (around 880). Compared with newly diagnosed patients, patients with persistent Graves' disease had lower TCR Shannon entropy and fewer highly expanded clones, which suggests clonal expansion. The authors noted that the small sample size was a limitation that may lower accuracy. The study examined only peripheral blood because the primary lesion, thyroid tissue, could not be accessed.

Trimming removed 7 bases from V and 1 base from J; the gene matches leave 15 bases unexplained. Inclusive of the bounding cysteine and phenylalanine, the CDR3 is 19 residues long. Only the CDR3 region is kept as DNA, spanning 57 bases read in frame from base 1. The library was produced with multiplex PCR. The data were produced on an Illumina HiSeq 4000. TCR beta libraries were built with iRepertoire HTBI primers and Arm-PCR amplification of CDR3 regions. PCR products were gel purified before sequencing. In the source study's methods: A total of roughly 65 TRBV and under 15 TRBJ segments were identified across samples and were used for gene usage analysis of CDR3 amino acid clonotypes. Filtered high-quality paired reads were merged into contigs using COPE and FqMerger. BLAST was used to align contigs to IMGT TRBV, TRBD and TRBJ reference genes, and CDR3 was defined according to IMGT. Highly expanded clones were defined as clonotypes with a frequency above 0.1%. Shannon entropy was used to measure repertoire diversity, and the Gini coefficient was used to measure V-J evenness. Clonotypes shared by more than one individual were considered public. The raw public reads went through TCRdb reprocessing: fastp at Q25, MiXCR clone calling, in-frame beta chains kept. For every CDR3 protein sequence, its rows merge into one entry that carries the most common genes and DNA. The V and J calls here are based on TCRdb, not the publication. This sample holds 390,000 or so distinct CDR3 sequences; roughly 23% were observed only once. The ten largest clones take up around 30% of the sample.

This specimen was peripheral blood mononuclear cells (PBMCs), taken when the disease was refractory, from a patient treated with antithyroid drugs. The sequence was obtained from a middle-aged woman with Graves disease. Donor details come from another sample of the same person, matched by shared clones. Here the chain combines TRBV12-3 or TRBV12-4 and TRBJ2-2, and 10 bases in between align with TRBD2. The DNA reads as follows: TGTGCCAGCATGGGGAGCCACGGCACTAGCGGGATGAACACCGGGGAGCTGTTTTTT. Protein translation: CASMGSHGTSGMNTGELFF.